The clone carrying this TCR beta chain was detected only a few times. This sample stems from a study of cytomegalovirus exposure and HLA in healthy donors. Researchers ran the PCR with 60 Vbeta and 13 Jbeta primers. TCRdb's copy holds only in-frame clones and misses some; the assay was immunoSEQ multiplex PCR. This table holds over 60,000 clones, about 68% found once. The V gene's germline CDR1 is LNHDA and CDR2 SQIVND (reference sequence). V shed 5 bases, J shed 4 bases, and the junction held 6 bases outside the gene matches. The CDR3 has 16 amino acids. This chain joins TRBV19 and TRBJ2-1, with 12 bases lining up with TRBD2. This receptor was identified in a young woman in good health and CMV-seropositive. Sequences were obtained from PBMCs. As DNA, the CDR3 is TGTGCCAGTAGTGTCCGACTAGCGGGAGCATACAATGAGCAGTTCTTC. Translation: CASSVRLAGAYNEQFF.